The clone carrying this T cell receptor (beta chain) was seen at least ten times. The PBMCs were taken from around 9 ml of fresh peripheral blood. These data originate in a study of T cells in Graves' hyperthyroidism and ophthalmopathy. V was clipped by 7 bases and J by 5 bases; unmatched bases: 3. The CDR3 consists of 13 residues. CDR1 is SNHLY, CDR2 FYNNEI, per germline. Amplification yielded TCR beta CDR3 regions, with RNA transcripts as the source. The primer set for the first-round RT-PCR of the TCR CDR3 was HTBI. TCRdb re-called the multiplex PCR reads through MiXCR, storing one row per CDR3 protein. Here the sample spans about half a million distinct CDR3 sequences, less than 25% being singletons.

The sequence came from a man younger than 35 with Graves' hyperthyroidism. The chain uses TRBV2 and TRBJ1-5; 9 nucleotides line up with TRBD1. Sequencing was carried out using blood. As DNA, the CDR3 is TGTGCCAGCATGGGACAGGGCGATCAGCCCCAGCATTTT. Encoded protein: CASMGQGDQPQHF.